The sequence of this TCR beta chain was determined in a study of OX40 agonist ivuxolimab in advanced cancers. Study-level information: Eligibility rules accepted prior anti-PD-1, anti-PD-L1 or anti-CTLA-4 therapy, and approximately 40% had some.

Method: immunoSEQ multiplex PCR; TCRdb's copy keeps in-frame clones and lacks some. The sample holds approximately 45,000 clones, around 94% seen once. Regarding this clone: Its specificity is not known.

Study-wide findings and caveats: On average, CD8+ T cells showed a greater number of expanded clones than CD4+.

The CDR3 contains 14 residues. Trimming cost V 5 bases and J 3 bases, with 12 bases left between them. Germline V gene sequence: CDR1 SGHVS, CDR2 FQNEAQ. Anyone with autoimmune disease history or systemic immunosuppression was excluded. This receptor was obtained from an adult with an advanced solid tumor such as melanoma, head and neck, liver or kidney cancer. The V and J genes are TRBV7-8 and TRBJ2-3, with D possibly matching TRBD1 (5 bases). The input for sequencing was CD4+ or CD8+ T cells sorted from blood, taken in a trial of the OX40 agonist ivuxolimab. The CDR3 reads CASSQGDLTDTQYF. The CDR3 DNA reads as TGTGCCAGCAGCCAGGGTGATCTGACAGATACGCAGTATTTT.